A selection of T cell receptor beta chains follows, all from one sample in a study of cytomegalovirus exposure and HLA in healthy donors. Sequencing was performed with immunoSEQ multiplex PCR; in TCRdb, only in-frame clones are kept and a portion is missing. The sample holds roughly 100,000 clones, approximately 69% seen once. The sequencing sample was made of PBMCs. The receptors were gathered from a man between 25 and 39 years old in good health and CMV-seronegative. CDR3s include the opening cysteine and the closing phenylalanine or tryptophan. The order of the fields is J gene, clone size, V gene, D gene, CDR3 DNA, CDR3 protein. A D gene is named only where the DNA matches it firmly. The size of a clone is reported for some rows only, either as once, few or many, or as a class for expanded clones.

j_call: TRBJ2-1
clone_size: NA
v_call: TRBV11-2
d_call: NA
cdr3_nt: TGTGCCAGCAGCTTAGAAGGGCGGGAAGTCAATGAGCAGTTCTTC
cdr3_aa: CASSLEGREVNEQFF

j_call: TRBJ2-3
clone_size: NA
v_call: TRBV19
d_call: TRBD2
cdr3_nt: TGTGCCAGTAACTATCTAGCGGGGACCACAGATACGCAGTATTTT
cdr3_aa: CASNYLAGTTDTQYF

j_call: TRBJ2-3
clone_size: NA
v_call: TRBV7-9
d_call: TRBD2
cdr3_nt: TGTGCCAGCAGCCCCCGACTAGCGTATGGCCCCCGAGATACGCAGTATTTT
cdr3_aa: CASSPRLAYGPRDTQYF

j_call: TRBJ2-7
clone_size: NA
v_call: TRBV4-2
d_call: NA
cdr3_nt: TGTGCCAGCAGCCAAGAGGCAGGGGAGTTTACCTACGAGCAGTACTTC
cdr3_aa: CASSQEAGEFTYEQYF

j_call: TRBJ1-1
clone_size: NA
v_call: TRBV2
d_call: NA
cdr3_nt: TGTGCCAGCAGTGGAAGAGACACTGAAGCTTTCTTT
cdr3_aa: CASSGRDTEAFF

j_call: TRBJ1-1
clone_size: NA
v_call: TRBV11-2
d_call: NA
cdr3_nt: TGTGCCAGCAGCTTAGCTCAGGGGAACACTGAAGCTTTCTTT
cdr3_aa: CASSLAQGNTEAFF

j_call: TRBJ2-7
clone_size: NA
v_call: TRBV18
d_call: TRBD2
cdr3_nt: TGTGCCAGCTCAGGGGGGGTTAGCGGGAGCTACGAGCAGTACTTC
cdr3_aa: CASSGGVSGSYEQYF

j_call: TRBJ2-7
clone_size: NA
v_call: TRBV7-2
d_call: TRBD2
cdr3_nt: TGTGCCAGCAGCTCTAGCGGGAATTACGAGCAGTACTTC
cdr3_aa: CASSSSGNYEQYF

j_call: TRBJ1-2
clone_size: NA
v_call: TRBV29-1
d_call: NA
cdr3_nt: TGCAGCGTTGAATACCTAATTAATGGCTACACCTTC
cdr3_aa: CSVEYLINGYTF

j_call: TRBJ2-2
clone_size: once
v_call: TRBV7-8
d_call: TRBD2
cdr3_nt: TGTGCCAGCAGCTTAAGGCTAGCGGGAGCACCACCAACTAACACCGGGGAGCTGTTTTTT
cdr3_aa: CASSLRLAGAPPTNTGELFF

j_call: TRBJ1-3
clone_size: NA
v_call: TRBV5-5
d_call: NA
cdr3_nt: TGTGCCAGCAGCTTGGGGCGGTCTGGAAACACCATATATTTT
cdr3_aa: CASSLGRSGNTIYF

j_call: TRBJ2-2
clone_size: NA
v_call: TRBV11-2
d_call: NA
cdr3_nt: TGTGCCAGCAGCTTAGCTGGAGATCGCACCGGGGAGCTGTTTTTT
cdr3_aa: CASSLAGDRTGELFF

j_call: TRBJ2-1
clone_size: NA
v_call: TRBV4-3
d_call: NA
cdr3_nt: TGCGCCAGCAGCCAAACGAGGGAGATATACTACAATGAGCAGTTCTTC
cdr3_aa: CASSQTREIYYNEQFF

j_call: TRBJ2-5
clone_size: NA
v_call: TRBV18
d_call: TRBD1
cdr3_nt: TGTGCCAGCTCACCCACAGGGGGCGCGGAGACCCAGTACTTC
cdr3_aa: CASSPTGGAETQYF

j_call: TRBJ2-1
clone_size: NA
v_call: TRBV7-3
d_call: TRBD2
cdr3_nt: TGTGCCAGCAGCTTAACTCCGGGAGGATTTGCGTCTGAGCAGTTCTTC
cdr3_aa: CASSLTPGGFASEQFF

j_call: TRBJ2-3
clone_size: NA
v_call: TRBV5-4
d_call: TRBD1
cdr3_nt: TGTGCCAGCATCCCTGCAGGGGGATCCGATACGCAGTATTTT
cdr3_aa: CASIPAGGSDTQYF

j_call: TRBJ1-5
clone_size: once
v_call: TRBV4-2
d_call: NA
cdr3_nt: TGTGCCAGCAGCCAAGATAAAACGAGCGGGAATCAGCCCCAGCATTTT
cdr3_aa: CASSQDKTSGNQPQHF

j_call: TRBJ2-5
clone_size: NA
v_call: TRBV27
d_call: NA
cdr3_nt: TGTGCCAGCAGTTTCCTTGACAGGCCGCCGTACTTC
cdr3_aa: CASSFLDRPPYF

j_call: TRBJ1-5
clone_size: NA
v_call: TRBV19
d_call: TRBD1
cdr3_nt: TGTGCCAGTAAACGGACAGGGGAGGGCAATCAGCCCCAGCATTTT
cdr3_aa: CASKRTGEGNQPQHF

j_call: TRBJ2-2
clone_size: NA
v_call: TRBV11-3
d_call: NA
cdr3_nt: TGTGCCAGCAGCTTACGGCAGGGGTTGAACACCGGGGAGCTGTTTTTT
cdr3_aa: CASSLRQGLNTGELFF

j_call: TRBJ2-1
clone_size: NA
v_call: TRBV11-2
d_call: NA
cdr3_nt: TGTGCCAGCAGCTTCGCGTTCGGGACACTCAATGAGCAGTTCTTC
cdr3_aa: CASSFAFGTLNEQFF

j_call: TRBJ1-2
clone_size: few
v_call: TRBV5-1
d_call: NA
cdr3_nt: TGCGCCAGCAGCTTGGACGGAGCTAACTATGGCTACACCTTC
cdr3_aa: CASSLDGANYGYTF

j_call: TRBJ2-3
clone_size: NA
v_call: TRBV27
d_call: TRBD2
cdr3_nt: TGTGCCAGCAGTTCTCGGGGGGGAGCGGATACGCAGTATTTT
cdr3_aa: CASSSRGGADTQYF

j_call: TRBJ1-1
clone_size: NA
v_call: TRBV11-3
d_call: NA
cdr3_nt: TGTGCCAGCAGCTTCTACAGGGACACTGAAGCTTTCTTT
cdr3_aa: CASSFYRDTEAFF

j_call: TRBJ2-2
clone_size: NA
v_call: TRBV9
d_call: TRBD2
cdr3_nt: TGTGCCAGCAGCGCAGCTAGCGGGAGTGTAACCGGGGAGCTGTTTTTT
cdr3_aa: CASSAASGSVTGELFF

j_call: TRBJ1-1
clone_size: NA
v_call: TRBV7-2
d_call: NA
cdr3_nt: TGTGCCAGCAGCTTAATGGCGAACACTGAAGCTTTCTTT
cdr3_aa: CASSLMANTEAFF

j_call: TRBJ1-5
clone_size: NA
v_call: TRBV7-9
d_call: TRBD1
cdr3_nt: TGTGCCAGCAGCCCAACAGGGGGGGCAACTCAGCCCCAGCATTTT
cdr3_aa: CASSPTGGATQPQHF

j_call: TRBJ2-1
clone_size: NA
v_call: TRBV2
d_call: NA
cdr3_nt: TGTGCCAGCAATCAGGGTAGCTCCTACAATGAGCAGTTCTTC
cdr3_aa: CASNQGSSYNEQFF

j_call: TRBJ2-5
clone_size: NA
v_call: TRBV27
d_call: TRBD1
cdr3_nt: TGTGCCAGCACGTATCGGGACAGGGGGCAAGAGACCCAGTACTTC
cdr3_aa: CASTYRDRGQETQYF

j_call: TRBJ2-3
clone_size: NA
v_call: TRBV28
d_call: NA
cdr3_nt: TGTGCCAGCAGGGGGAGCGGGAGCACAGATACGCAGTATTTT
cdr3_aa: CASRGSGSTDTQYF

j_call: TRBJ1-1
clone_size: few
v_call: TRBV15
d_call: NA
cdr3_nt: TGTGCCACCAGCAGAGCTTCCGGGACAAAGAACACTGAAGCTTTCTTT
cdr3_aa: CATSRASGTKNTEAFF

j_call: TRBJ1-1
clone_size: NA
v_call: TRBV10-3
d_call: TRBD1
cdr3_nt: TGTGCCATCAGTGGTGACAGGGATTCAAACACTGAAGCTTTCTTT
cdr3_aa: CAISGDRDSNTEAFF

j_call: TRBJ2-7
clone_size: NA
v_call: TRBV14
d_call: TRBD1
cdr3_nt: TGTGCCAGCAGAAGGACAGGGAACCCCTCCGGCGAGCAGTACTTC
cdr3_aa: CASRRTGNPSGEQYF

j_call: TRBJ1-3
clone_size: NA
v_call: TRBV29-1
d_call: NA
cdr3_nt: TGCAGCGTTGAAAATGCGGGAAACACCATATATTTT
cdr3_aa: CSVENAGNTIYF

j_call: TRBJ2-1
clone_size: NA
v_call: TRBV7-3
d_call: TRBD2
cdr3_nt: TGTGCCAGCAGCCTCGGGACTAGCAATGAGCAGTTCTTC
cdr3_aa: CASSLGTSNEQFF

j_call: TRBJ1-3
clone_size: NA
v_call: TRBV19
d_call: TRBD1
cdr3_nt: TGTGCCAGTAGAACCTCCGGGACAGGGTCTGGAAACACCATATATTTT
cdr3_aa: CASRTSGTGSGNTIYF

j_call: TRBJ1-2
clone_size: few
v_call: TRBV28
d_call: NA
cdr3_nt: TGTGCCAGCAGGCCCGGGACAAAGTCTGGCTACACCTTC
cdr3_aa: CASRPGTKSGYTF

j_call: TRBJ2-7
clone_size: NA
v_call: TRBV19
d_call: TRBD1
cdr3_nt: TGTGCCAGTAGGGACAGGCCGAGCTCCTACGAGCAGTACTTC
cdr3_aa: CASRDRPSSYEQYF

j_call: TRBJ2-7
clone_size: NA
v_call: TRBV10-3
d_call: TRBD2
cdr3_nt: TGTGCCATCAGTCCTACTAGCGGTCACTACGAGCAGTACTTC
cdr3_aa: CAISPTSGHYEQYF

j_call: TRBJ2-7
clone_size: NA
v_call: TRBV7-2
d_call: TRBD1
cdr3_nt: TGTGCCAGCAGCGTAAGGACAGGGGACTACGAGCAGTACTTC
cdr3_aa: CASSVRTGDYEQYF

j_call: TRBJ1-6
clone_size: NA
v_call: TRBV25-1
d_call: NA
cdr3_nt: TGTGCCAGCAGTGCCGTCGGTGAGCTAGTCTTTTTTAATTCACCCCTCCACTTT
cdr3_aa: CASSAVGELVFFNSPLHF

j_call: TRBJ2-4
clone_size: NA
v_call: TRBV9
d_call: NA
cdr3_nt: TGTGCCAGCAGCTCCCAGGGCTCAGCCAAAAACATTCAGTACTTC
cdr3_aa: CASSSQGSAKNIQYF